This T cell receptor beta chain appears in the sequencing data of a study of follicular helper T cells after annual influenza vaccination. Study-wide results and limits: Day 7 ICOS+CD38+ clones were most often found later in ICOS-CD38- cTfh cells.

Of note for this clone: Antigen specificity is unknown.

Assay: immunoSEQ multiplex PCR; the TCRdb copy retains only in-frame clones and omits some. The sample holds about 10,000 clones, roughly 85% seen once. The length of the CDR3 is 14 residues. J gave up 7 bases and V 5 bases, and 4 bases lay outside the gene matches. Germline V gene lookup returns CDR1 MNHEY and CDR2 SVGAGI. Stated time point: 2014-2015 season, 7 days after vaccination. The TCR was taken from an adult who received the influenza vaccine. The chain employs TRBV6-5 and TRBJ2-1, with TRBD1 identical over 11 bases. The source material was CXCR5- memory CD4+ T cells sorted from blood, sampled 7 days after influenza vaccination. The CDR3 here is CASSPGTGGNEQFF. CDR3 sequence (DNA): TGTGCCAGCAGTCCCGGGACAGGGGGGAATGAGCAGTTCTTC.